Shown below are 8 T cell receptor beta chains from a single sample sequenced in a study of cytomegalovirus exposure and HLA in healthy donors. The PCR contained 60 Vbeta and 13 Jbeta primers. The assay was immunoSEQ multiplex PCR, and TCRdb's table has in-frame clones only and misses some. The data contain about 120,000 clones, about four fifths of them singletons. The material sequenced was PBMCs. These receptors originate from a female donor in good health and CMV-seropositive.

CDR3 coding DNA: TGTGCCAGTAGTAAACGCTCGGGGGGCCAGTACACAGATACGCAGTATTTT. Translating gives CASSKRSGGQYTDTQYF. V usage is TRBV19 and J usage is TRBJ2-3; possible D gene TRBD2, 7 bases. The CDR3 contains 17 residues. CDR1 is LNHDA, CDR2 SQIVND, per germline (reference sequence). Trimming took off 4 bases at V and 2 bases at J, with 19 bases between the two ends.

V usage is TRBV9 and J usage is TRBJ2-5; TRBD2 agrees at 9 bases. V lost 0 bases to trimming and J lost 5 bases; unmatched junction nucleotides: 11. CDR1 is SGDLS, CDR2 YYNGEE, per germline. This CDR3 region has 17 residues. The CDR3 here is CASSVAGRGGAGETQYF. The DNA of the CDR3 is TGTGCCAGCAGCGTAGCTGGTCGCGGGGGGGCCGGTGAGACCCAGTACTTC.

V is TRBV29-1 and J is TRBJ1-1; D call uncertain. This CDR3 is 12 amino acids long. Trimming cost V 3 bases and J 7 bases, with 12 bases left between them. Germline lookup yields CDR1 SQVTM and CDR2 ANQGSEA. CDR3 nucleotides: TGCAGCGTTGATAGCCCCGGGTTTGAAGCTTTCTTT. Translating it yields CSVDSPGFEAFF. Drawing the rest from reference TRBV29-1 and TRBJ1-1, the complete variable domain is SAVISQKPSRDICQRGTSLTIQCQVDSQVTMMFWYRQQPGQSLTLIATANQGSEATYESGFVIDKFPISRPNLTFSTLTVSNMSPEDSSIYLCSVDSPGFEAFFGQGTRLTVV.

This clone was seen only once. The chain links TRBV6-5 to TRBJ2-7; 11 bases agree with TRBD1. Germline CDR1 MNHEY, CDR2 SVGAGI. Trimming took 6 bases from V and 3 from J; bases not matched to a gene: 7. The CDR3 has 15 amino acids. The CDR3 region has the DNA TGTGCCAGCAGCGCGAGGGGACAGGGGGGCTACGAGCAGTACTTC. Protein: CASSARGQGGYEQYF.

This rearrangement joins TRBV18 to TRBJ1-2; 7 bases align to TRBD1. Germline trimming cut 10 bases from V and 3 bases from J; bases unmatched to any gene: 8. This CDR3 has 13 amino acids. Germline lookup yields CDR1 KGHSH and CDR2 LQKENI. CDR3 sequence (DNA): TGTGCCACACACAAGGGGGCGGACTATGGCTACACCTTC. It specifies CATHKGADYGYTF.

V and J are TRBV15 and TRBJ2-3; 10 bases agree with TRBD1. CDR3 length: 16 residues. Per germline, CDR1 LNHNV and CDR2 YYDKDF (reference sequence). Trimming cost V 2 bases and J 4 bases; bases outside gene matches: 6. The CDR3 DNA follows: TGTGCCACCAGCAGACTAGGGACAGGGGCTGCAGATACGCAGTATTTT. It yields the protein CATSRLGTGAADTQYF.

V is TRBV27 and J is TRBJ1-5; D might be TRBD1 (6 bases). V was clipped by 3 bases and J by 7 bases, with 16 bases between them. The CDR3 totals 15 residues. Germline V gene data show CDR1 as MNHEY and CDR2 as SMNVEV (reference sequence). This chain's CDR3 is CASSLPVGGGQPQHF. The CDR3 nucleotides read TGTGCCAGCAGTTTGCCTGTGGGAGGGGGGCAGCCCCAGCATTTT.

The chain links TRBV5-1 to TRBJ2-7; 11 positions agree with TRBD1. This CDR3 has 17 residues. Germline CDR1 reads SGHRS; CDR2 reads YFSETQ. With V trimmed by 2 bases and J by 4 bases, 11 bases remained unmatched. The CDR3 spells CASSFTTGTGGYYEQYF. CDR3 DNA: TGCGCCAGCAGCTTTACGACTGGGACAGGGGGATATTACGAGCAGTACTTC.